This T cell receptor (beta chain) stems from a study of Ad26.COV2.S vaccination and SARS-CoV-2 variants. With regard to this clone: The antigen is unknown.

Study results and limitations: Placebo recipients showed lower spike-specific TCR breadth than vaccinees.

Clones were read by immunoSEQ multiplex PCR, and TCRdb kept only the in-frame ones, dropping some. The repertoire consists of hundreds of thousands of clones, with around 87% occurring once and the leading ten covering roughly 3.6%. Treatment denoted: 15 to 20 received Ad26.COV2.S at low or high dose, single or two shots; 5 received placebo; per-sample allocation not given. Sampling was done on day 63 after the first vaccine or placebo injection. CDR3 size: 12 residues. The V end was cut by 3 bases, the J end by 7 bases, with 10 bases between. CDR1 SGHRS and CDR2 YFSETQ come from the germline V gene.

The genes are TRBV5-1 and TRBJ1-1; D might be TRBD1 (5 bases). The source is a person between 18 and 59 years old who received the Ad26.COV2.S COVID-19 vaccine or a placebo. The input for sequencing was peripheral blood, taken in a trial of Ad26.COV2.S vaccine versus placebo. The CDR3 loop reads CASSYGHNEAFF. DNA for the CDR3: TGCGCCAGCAGCTACGGACACAATGAAGCTTTCTTT.